This T cell receptor beta chain was obtained from a study of T cell repertoires in cytomegalovirus infection. Background on the study: HLA-B-restricted CMV epitopes that are well studied were used alongside recently identified HLA-C-restricted ones. CMV infection together with matching HLA type was indicated by public TCR beta signatures.

TCRdb re-called the reads with MiXCR, one entry per CDR3 protein. The table shows about 110,000 distinct CDR3 sequences, with around 40% occurring only once. Germline CDR1 is MNHEY and CDR2 is SVGAGI. This CDR3 region has 18 residues. V lost 2 bases and J 2 bases, leaving 21 bases between the germline ends. This clonotype was observed at least ten times. No antigen is known for it. The TCR originated in a human donor in good health (CMV status not recorded). Some clones in this sample may be carry-over from other donors' samples. The source was CD8+ T cells from cultured PBMCs, collected from culture after CMV antigen stimulation. The chain links TRBV6-5 to TRBJ2-5; D is tentatively TRBD1 or TRBD2 (5 bases each). The CDR3 sequence is CASSYKTGRGSGQETQYF. CDR3 coding DNA: TGTGCCAGCAGTTACAAAACAGGTCGGGGCTCGGGACAAGAGACCCAGTACTTC.